These T cell receptor beta chains were read from a single sample in a study of blood T cell repertoires in COVID-19. The assay was immunoSEQ multiplex PCR, and TCRdb's table has in-frame clones only and misses some. The table has hundreds of thousands of clones, around 91% seen once. Sequenced sample: PBMCs or T cells enriched from blood (not recorded which). The receptors originated from a man younger than 35 who had recovered from COVID-19. Each CDR3 is given with its conserved first and last residue. A D gene is named only where the DNA matches it firmly. Size is omitted from some rows. Given values are once, few, many or a class for expanded clones.

d_call j_call v_call clone_size cdr3_aa cdr3_nt
TRBD1 TRBJ2-2 TRBV27 - CASHRLPGQANTGELFF TGTGCCAGTCACCGTTTGCCGGGACAGGCGAACACCGGGGAGCTGTTTTTT
- TRBJ2-6 TRBV19 - CASRGHYSGANVLTF TGTGCCAGTAGGGGACATTACTCTGGGGCCAACGTCCTGACTTTC
TRBD1 TRBJ1-1 TRBV25-1 - CASSEMTGETEAFF TGTGCCAGCAGTGAAATGACAGGGGAGACTGAAGCTTTCTTT
- TRBJ2-1 TRBV13 - CASSSTLPMTGESYNEQFF TGTGCCAGCAGCTCCACGCTACCTATGACAGGAGAATCCTACAATGAGCAGTTCTTC
TRBD1 TRBJ1-3 TRBV19 - CACTITGQGNTIYF TGTGCCTGCACCATTACGGGACAGGGAAACACCATATATTTT
TRBD2 TRBJ2-7 TRBV19 - CASSIGGTRTYEQYF TGTGCCAGTAGTATCGGGGGGACTAGAACCTACGAGCAGTACTTC
- TRBJ1-3 TRBV7-6 - CASSSSPFSGNTIYF TGTGCCAGCAGCTCTAGCCCATTCTCTGGAAACACCATATATTTT
- TRBJ2-1 TRBV5-1 - CASSVTQGSSYNEQFF TGCGCCAGCAGCGTAACCCAGGGGAGCTCCTACAATGAGCAGTTCTTC
- TRBJ1-6 TRBV6-5 - CASTAGKGNNSPLHF TGTGCCAGCACGGCAGGGAAGGGGAATAATTCACCCCTCCACTTT
TRBD2 TRBJ2-1 TRBV18 - CASSPSAGGLYNEQFF TGTGCCAGCTCACCTTCTGCGGGGGGTCTCTACAATGAGCAGTTCTTC
TRBD2 TRBJ2-3 TRBV5-4 - CASRASGGDTQYF TGTGCCAGCAGGGCTAGCGGGGGTGATACGCAGTATTTT
TRBD1 TRBJ1-5 TRBV6-6 - CASSPLTGQYSNQPQHF TGTGCCAGCAGTCCTCTAACGGGACAGTATAGCAATCAGCCCCAGCATTTT
TRBD1 TRBJ1-2 TRBV5-4 once CASRQQGAGFYGYTF TGTGCCAGCAGACAACAGGGGGCGGGGTTCTATGGCTACACCTTC
- TRBJ2-7 TRBV2 - CASSDLVSGSPYEQYF TGTGCCAGCAGTGATTTGGTGTCAGGTTCTCCCTACGAGCAGTACTTC
- TRBJ1-4 TRBV7-9 - CASSSGDSRNEKLFF TGTGCCAGCAGCTCGGGTGACAGCCGTAATGAAAAACTGTTTTTT
- TRBJ1-5 TRBV27 once CASSRSLDGGRGQPQHF TGTGCCAGCTCCCGATCCCTAGACGGTGGAAGAGGACAGCCCCAGCATTTT
- TRBJ1-6 TRBV16 - CASSQGQYNSPLHF TGTGCCAGCAGCCAAGGGCAGTATAATTCACCCCTCCACTTT
TRBD1 TRBJ2-3 TRBV27 - CASSLTGIADTQYF TGTGCCAGCAGTTTGACAGGGATCGCAGATACGCAGTATTTT
- TRBJ2-2 TRBV5-1 - CASSLLSNTGELFF TGCGCCAGCAGCTTGTTATCGAACACCGGGGAGCTGTTTTTT
- TRBJ1-2 TRBV11-2 - CASSLGVGVDYGYTF TGTGCCAGCAGCTTAGGAGTAGGGGTTGACTATGGCTACACCTTC
- TRBJ1-1 TRBV3-1/TRBV3-2 - CASSQGSAGVKLGAFF TGTGCCAGCAGCCAAGGCTCGGCAGGGGTGAAGCTAGGGGCTTTCTTT
TRBD2 TRBJ2-6 TRBV5-1 - CASSFPLGTSGVSGANVLTF TGCGCCAGCAGCTTTCCACTTGGGACTAGCGGGGTGTCTGGGGCCAACGTCCTGACTTTC
- TRBJ1-1 TRBV7-2 - CASSVGGQLNTEAFF TGTGCCAGCAGCGTAGGGGGGCAGTTGAACACTGAAGCTTTCTTT
TRBD2 TRBJ2-5 TRBV10-2 - CASRREGRETQYF TGCGCCAGCAGGCGGGAGGGCCGGGAGACCCAGTACTTC
TRBD1 TRBJ1-2 TRBV15 - CATSRDTGGWSENGYTF TGTGCCACCAGCAGGGATACAGGGGGCTGGAGTGAAAATGGCTACACCTTC
- TRBJ2-4 TRBV19 - CASSGARYRALKNIQYF TGTGCCAGTAGTGGGGCCCGGTACAGGGCCCTCAAAAACATTCAGTACTTC
TRBD1 TRBJ2-4 TRBV10-3 - CAIGPGTGVNIQYF TGTGCCATCGGGCCCGGGACAGGGGTAAACATTCAGTACTTC
- TRBJ2-5 TRBV24-1 - CATSDFRAGEGETQYF TGTGCCACCAGTGATTTTAGGGCAGGGGAGGGAGAGACCCAGTACTTC
TRBD1 TRBJ2-7 TRBV19 - CASSLALDRGYEQYF TGTGCCAGTAGTCTCGCCTTGGACAGGGGATACGAGCAGTACTTC
- TRBJ1-5 TRBV6-2/TRBV6-3 - CASTPHRSSQPQHF TGTGCCAGCACCCCCCACAGGTCGTCTCAGCCCCAGCATTTT
- TRBJ2-7 TRBV4-2 - CASSQPSSSYEQYF TGTGCCAGCAGCCAACCTAGCAGTTCCTACGAGCAGTACTTC
TRBD1 TRBJ2-1 TRBV5-4 - CASSLGTGTYNEQFF TGTGCCAGCAGCCTAGGGACAGGGACCTACAATGAGCAGTTCTTC
- TRBJ2-1 TRBV7-3 - CASSPTVSSYNEQFF TGTGCCAGCAGCCCAACGGTGAGCTCCTACAATGAGCAGTTCTTC
- TRBJ2-3 TRBV2 - CASRPATFKDTQYF TGTGCCAGCAGGCCAGCGACTTTTAAAGATACGCAGTATTTT
- TRBJ2-5 TRBV19 - CASSMVLHQETQYF TGTGCCAGTAGTATGGTACTCCACCAAGAGACCCAGTACTTC
TRBD1 TRBJ2-1 TRBV27 - CASSQFGSGTGGGNEQFF TGTGCCAGCAGTCAGTTCGGGTCCGGGACAGGGGGGGGTAATGAGCAGTTCTTC
TRBD1 TRBJ1-1 TRBV15 - CATSPDRAKSEAFF TGTGCCACCAGCCCTGACAGGGCGAAGAGTGAAGCTTTCTTT
- TRBJ2-5 TRBV5-1 - CASSLAGQDRETQYF TGCGCCAGCAGCTTGGCCGGGCAGGACAGAGAGACCCAGTACTTC
- TRBJ1-4 TRBV25-1 - CASSGGLPTNEKLFF TGTGCCAGCAGTGGAGGGCTGCCGACTAATGAAAAACTGTTTTTT
- TRBJ1-2 TRBV6-5 - CASSYRTREAYGYTF TGTGCCAGCAGTTATAGGACGAGGGAGGCCTATGGCTACACCTTC
TRBD1 TRBJ1-6 TRBV6-5 - CASSLNRGLNSPLHF TGTGCCAGCAGTTTAAACAGGGGTTTGAATTCACCCCTCCACTTT
TRBD2 TRBJ2-2 TRBV2 - CASSGPVGLAGETGELFF TGTGCCAGCAGCGGTCCCGTGGGACTAGCGGGAGAAACCGGGGAGCTGTTTTTT
- TRBJ2-2 TRBV30 - CAWRRDTDTGELFF TGTGCCTGGAGACGGGACACCGACACCGGGGAGCTGTTTTTT
- TRBJ2-1 TRBV5-1 - CASSLESRNEQFF TGCGCCAGCAGCTTGGAGTCCAGAAATGAGCAGTTCTTC
TRBD2 TRBJ2-5 TRBV12-5 once CASGLGLAGNQETQYF TGTGCTAGTGGTCTTGGACTAGCGGGGAACCAAGAGACCCAGTACTTC
- TRBJ2-7 TRBV10-3 - CASRPTGSVVREQYF TGTGCCAGCCGACCCACAGGGTCAGTCGTTCGCGAGCAGTACTTC
- TRBJ2-1 TRBV11-3 - CASSLERGAAYNEQFF TGTGCCAGCAGCTTAGAACGCGGGGCGGCTTACAATGAGCAGTTCTTC
- TRBJ2-5 TRBV1 - CTSTSGTSGGAIQETQYF TGCACCAGCACCTCCGGGACTAGCGGGGGGGCCATCCAAGAGACCCAGTACTTC
TRBD2 TRBJ2-7 TRBV27 once CASSLVAGESGEQYF TGTGCCAGCAGTTTAGTTGCGGGAGAGTCGGGCGAGCAGTACTTC
TRBD2 TRBJ2-7 TRBV9 - CASSVGGTSGSYEQYF TGTGCCAGCAGCGTAGGTGGGACTAGCGGGAGTTACGAGCAGTACTTC
TRBD2 TRBJ2-5 TRBV5-1 - CASSSERTSGSAETQYF TGCGCCAGCAGCTCCGAACGGACTAGCGGGAGTGCGGAGACCCAGTACTTC
TRBD2 TRBJ2-3 TRBV5-4 - CASSIYSGGAPNTQYF TGTGCCAGCAGCATATATAGCGGGGGGGCCCCAAATACGCAGTATTTT
- TRBJ1-4 TRBV28 - CASVWASAGNEKLFF TGTGCCAGCGTATGGGCGTCCGCCGGTAATGAAAAACTGTTTTTT
- TRBJ1-2 TRBV6-2/TRBV6-3 - CASSGARGSMHYGYTF TGTGCCAGCAGCGGCGCGCGCGGAAGTATGCACTATGGCTACACCTTC
- TRBJ2-1 TRBV21-1 - CARRGTSYNEQFF TGTGCTAGAAGGGGGACCTCCTACAATGAGCAGTTCTTC
TRBD1 TRBJ1-2 TRBV5-1 - CASSRDRVSGYTF TGCGCCAGCAGCCGGGACAGGGTTTCTGGCTACACCTTC
- TRBJ1-2 TRBV27 once CASSNSRDYTF TGTGCCAGCAGTAATAGCAGGGACTACACCTTC
TRBD1 TRBJ2-1 TRBV10-3 - CAISESYRGREQFF TGTGCCATCAGTGAGTCTTATAGGGGGCGGGAGCAGTTCTTC
- TRBJ1-6 TRBV12-3/TRBV12-4 - CASRGQGSPLHF TGTGCCAGCAGGGGCCAGGGGTCACCCCTCCACTTT